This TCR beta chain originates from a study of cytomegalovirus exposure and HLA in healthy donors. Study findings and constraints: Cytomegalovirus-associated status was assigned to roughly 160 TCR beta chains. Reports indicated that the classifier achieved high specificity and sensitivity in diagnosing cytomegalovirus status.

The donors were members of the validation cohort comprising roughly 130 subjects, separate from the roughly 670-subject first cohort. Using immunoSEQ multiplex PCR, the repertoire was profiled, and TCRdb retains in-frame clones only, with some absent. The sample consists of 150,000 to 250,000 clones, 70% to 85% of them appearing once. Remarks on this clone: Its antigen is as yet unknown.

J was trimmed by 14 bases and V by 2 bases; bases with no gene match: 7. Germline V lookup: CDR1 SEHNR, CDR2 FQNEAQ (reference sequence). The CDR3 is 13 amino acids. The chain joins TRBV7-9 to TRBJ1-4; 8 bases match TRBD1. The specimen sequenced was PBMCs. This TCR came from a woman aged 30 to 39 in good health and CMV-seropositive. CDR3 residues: CASSLPGGADLFF. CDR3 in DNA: TGTGCCAGCAGCTTACCAGGGGGCGCGGACCTGTTTTTT.